The entry that follows covers one TCR beta chain sequence. It was the approximately 130-subject validation cohort, separate from the approximately 690-subject first cohort, to which the donors belonged. Using immunoSEQ multiplex PCR, the repertoire was profiled, and TCRdb retains in-frame clones only, with some absent. Altogether about 170,000 clones are present, around nine tenths being singletons, with the ten largest covering roughly 2.6%. Trimming removed 4 bases from V and 7 bases from J; junction bases left unmatched: 6. Germline assignment: CDR1 SGHTS and CDR2 YDEGEE. The CDR3 is 14 amino acids. This entry belongs to a study of cytomegalovirus exposure and HLA in healthy donors. Whole-study context: The 95 to 150 validation repertoires were produced on the same platform as the roughly 700 repertoires of the first cohort. This was reported in a later analysis.

Sequencing was performed on PBMCs. The rearrangement joins TRBV5-8 to TRBJ1-2; 11 positions match TRBD1. The clonotype originates from a man between 18 and 29 years old in good health and CMV-seropositive. The CDR3 DNA reads as TGTGCCAGCAGCCCCGGACAGGGGGCTTTTGGCTACACCTTC. Encoded protein: CASSPGQGAFGYTF.